This passage covers 2 T cell receptor beta chains from one sample sequenced in a study of control samples from healthy donors and cancer patients. TCRdb keeps only in-frame clones here, not all; method: immunoSEQ multiplex PCR. This table has 98,000 or so clones, almost 85% appearing once. Specimen: blood. All receptors come from a man aged 60 to 75 in good health.

This sequence joins TRBV2 and TRBJ1-5; D is ambiguous. V was trimmed by 2 bases and J by 0 bases, leaving 23 bases between them. Per germline, CDR1 SNHLY and CDR2 FYNNEI. The CDR3 is 20 residues long. CDR3 DNA: TGTGCCAGCAGTGAACGGCGGAGACCCCATCCAAGCTATAGCAATCAGCCCCAGCATTTT. Amino acids: CASSERRRPHPSYSNQPQHF.

The chain joins TRBV28 to TRBJ1-1, with 9 bases lining up with TRBD1. The CDR3 is 15 residues long. The V gene end was trimmed by 4 bases and the J gene end by 4 bases; junction bases not matched to a gene: 7. The germline gives CDR1 MDHEN, CDR2 SYDVKM. This CDR3 is CASSYPNRGPTEAFF. The CDR3 region has the DNA TGTGCCAGCAGTTACCCCAACAGGGGGCCCACTGAAGCTTTCTTT. Together with reference TRBV28 and TRBJ1-1, the CDR3 gives the full variable domain: DVKVTQSSRYLVKRTGEKVFLECVQDMDHENMFWYRQDPGLGLRLIYFSYDVKMKEKGDIPEGYSVSREKKERFSLILESASTNQTSMYLCASSYPNRGPTEAFFGQGTRLTVV.